This TCR beta chain is from a study of patients and donors after allogeneic stem cell transplantation. TCRdb reanalysed the RT-PCR reads using MiXCR and keeps one entry per CDR3 protein. The table includes about 160,000 distinct CDR3 sequences, approximately 25% detected once. CDR1 and CDR2 from the germline V gene are DFQATT and SNEGSKA (reference sequence). The CDR3 has 15 amino acids. V gave up 3 bases and J gave up 2 bases; unmatched junction bases: 7. The gene calls are TRBV20-1 and TRBJ2-1; 7 bases agree with TRBD1. The TCR comes from a human donor who was either an allogeneic HSCT recipient or a stem cell or donor lymphocyte infusion donor (not recorded which). It is not recorded whose cells these are; they may come from a transplant donor. The sequencing input was blood, either unsorted or a sorted T cell fraction (not recorded which). The CDR3 is CSASFAGTAYNEQFF. Here the CDR3 DNA reads TGCAGTGCTAGTTTTGCCGGGACAGCCTACAATGAGCAGTTCTTC.